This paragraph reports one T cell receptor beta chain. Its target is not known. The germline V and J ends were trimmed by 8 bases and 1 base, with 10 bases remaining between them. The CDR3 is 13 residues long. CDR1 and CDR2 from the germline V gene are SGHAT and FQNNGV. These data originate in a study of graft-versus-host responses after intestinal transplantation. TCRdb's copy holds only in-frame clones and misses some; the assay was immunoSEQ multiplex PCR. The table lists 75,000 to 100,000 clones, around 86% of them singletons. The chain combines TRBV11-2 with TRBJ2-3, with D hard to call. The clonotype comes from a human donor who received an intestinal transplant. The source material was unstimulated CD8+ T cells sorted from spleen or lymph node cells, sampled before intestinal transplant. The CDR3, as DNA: TGTGCCAGCTGCTGGACGGGCACAGATACGCAGTATTTT. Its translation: CASCWTGTDTQYF.